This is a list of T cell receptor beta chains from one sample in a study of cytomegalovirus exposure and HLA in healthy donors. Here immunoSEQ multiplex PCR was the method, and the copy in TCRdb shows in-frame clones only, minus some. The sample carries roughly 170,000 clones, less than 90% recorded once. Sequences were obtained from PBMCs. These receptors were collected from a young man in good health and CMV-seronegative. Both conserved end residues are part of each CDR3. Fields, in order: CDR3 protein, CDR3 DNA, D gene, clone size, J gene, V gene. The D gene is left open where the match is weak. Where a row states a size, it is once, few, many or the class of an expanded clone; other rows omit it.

CDR3: CASSYSRTAESYNEQFF
DNA: TGTGCCAGCAGCTATAGTCGGACAGCCGAAAGTTACAATGAGCAGTTCTTC
D: .
size: .
J: TRBJ2-1
V: TRBV14

CDR3: CASSFGGSYEQYF
DNA: TGTGCCAGCAGCTTCGGCGGGTCCTACGAGCAGTACTTC
D: .
size: once
J: TRBJ2-7
V: TRBV11-3

CDR3: CASRERLAGESEQFF
DNA: TGTGCCAGCAGAGAGAGACTAGCGGGAGAAAGTGAGCAGTTCTTC
D: TRBD2
size: .
J: TRBJ2-1
V: TRBV27

CDR3: CASSPGDLDGYTF
DNA: TGTGCCAGCAGTCCAGGGGATTTAGATGGCTACACCTTC
D: .
size: .
J: TRBJ1-2
V: TRBV6-5

CDR3: CAISESGYNNEQFF
DNA: TGTGCCATCAGTGAGTCTGGTTACAACAATGAGCAGTTCTTC
D: .
size: once
J: TRBJ2-1
V: TRBV10-3

CDR3: CASTLGQGTEAFF
DNA: TGTGCCAGCACCCTGGGTCAGGGGACTGAAGCTTTCTTT
D: .
size: .
J: TRBJ1-1
V: TRBV7-6

CDR3: CAISSAVTYEQYF
DNA: TGTGCCATCAGCAGTGCAGTAACCTACGAGCAGTACTTC
D: .
size: .
J: TRBJ2-7
V: TRBV10-3

CDR3: CASSLGDRPEGYF
DNA: TGTGCCAGCAGCTTAGGGGATCGCCCGGAGGGGTATTTT
D: .
size: .
J: TRBJ2-3
V: TRBV7-8

CDR3: CASTRNSRAGVRETQYF
DNA: TGTGCCAGCACTCGGAACTCTAGGGCGGGAGTTAGGGAGACCCAGTACTTC
D: TRBD2
size: .
J: TRBJ2-5
V: TRBV5-6

CDR3: CASSYGRQGSTDTQYF
DNA: TGTGCCAGCAGTTACGGTCGACAGGGAAGTACAGATACGCAGTATTTT
D: TRBD1
size: .
J: TRBJ2-3
V: TRBV6-6

CDR3: CASSLGGTGKTGANVLTF
DNA: TGTGCCAGCAGCTTGGGGGGGACAGGGAAAACTGGGGCCAACGTCCTGACTTTC
D: TRBD1
size: .
J: TRBJ2-6
V: TRBV5-4

CDR3: CASSLSPGQTFYGYTF
DNA: TGTGCCAGCAGCTTGTCACCGGGACAAACTTTTTATGGCTACACCTTC
D: .
size: .
J: TRBJ1-2
V: TRBV5-5

CDR3: CASNYGTSGTYEQYF
DNA: TGTGCCAGCAATTACGGGACTAGCGGAACCTACGAGCAGTACTTC
D: TRBD2
size: .
J: TRBJ2-7
V: TRBV2

CDR3: CASSLRGDTQYF
DNA: TGTGCCAGCAGCTTGAGGGGGGATACGCAGTATTTT
D: .
size: .
J: TRBJ2-3
V: TRBV5-4

CDR3: CASSLGDIPNQPQHF
DNA: TGTGCCAGCAGCTTAGGAGATATACCCAATCAGCCCCAGCATTTT
D: .
size: .
J: TRBJ1-5
V: TRBV11-2

CDR3: CASSLGGTGHSPLHF
DNA: TGTGCCAGCAGCTTAGGCGGGACAGGGCATTCACCCCTCCACTTT
D: TRBD1
size: .
J: TRBJ1-6
V: TRBV7-6

CDR3: CASSQPQVPLEANVLTF
DNA: TGCGCCAGCAGTCAACCACAGGTCCCTCTGGAGGCCAACGTCCTGACTTTC
D: .
size: once
J: TRBJ2-6
V: TRBV23-1

CDR3: CASSVVGQGLSDTQYF
DNA: TGTGCCAGCAGCGTAGTAGGGCAGGGGTTATCAGATACGCAGTATTTT
D: .
size: .
J: TRBJ2-3
V: TRBV9

CDR3: CASSLAGAFEGVPRELFF
DNA: TGCGCCAGCAGCTTGGCCGGGGCGTTCGAGGGGGTTCCTAGGGAGCTGTTTTTT
D: .
size: .
J: TRBJ2-2
V: TRBV5-1

CDR3: CASREDRPYGYTF
DNA: TGTGCCAGCAGGGAGGACAGGCCTTATGGCTACACCTTC
D: TRBD1
size: .
J: TRBJ1-2
V: TRBV6-6

CDR3: CASSSPTGGFEAFF
DNA: TGTGCCAGCAGCAGCCCAACGGGGGGGTTTGAAGCTTTCTTT
D: .
size: once
J: TRBJ1-1
V: TRBV5-5

CDR3: CASSYREGGYGYTF
DNA: TGTGCCAGCAGTTACCGGGAGGGGGGCTATGGCTACACCTTC
D: .
size: .
J: TRBJ1-2
V: TRBV27

CDR3: CASSPVQSYSNQPQHF
DNA: TGTGCCAGCTCACCGGTCCAGTCTTATAGCAATCAGCCCCAGCATTTT
D: .
size: .
J: TRBJ1-5
V: TRBV18

CDR3: CASSLWASGSEQYF
DNA: TGTGCCAGCAGCTTATGGGCTAGCGGGAGCGAGCAGTACTTC
D: TRBD2
size: .
J: TRBJ2-7
V: TRBV7-6

CDR3: CASSKQGMNEKLFF
DNA: TGTGCCAGCAGCAAACAGGGGATGAATGAAAAACTGTTTTTT
D: TRBD1
size: .
J: TRBJ1-4
V: TRBV28

CDR3: CASSLTGAETQYF
DNA: TGTGCCAGTAGCTTAACAGGGGCAGAGACCCAGTACTTC
D: TRBD1
size: .
J: TRBJ2-5
V: TRBV19

CDR3: CASSRTGGGNYEQYF
DNA: TGTGCCAGCAGTAGGACAGGGGGAGGGAACTACGAGCAGTACTTC
D: TRBD1
size: .
J: TRBJ2-7
V: TRBV6-5

CDR3: CSVVAGDAEAFF
DNA: TGCAGCGTTGTAGCAGGGGACGCTGAAGCTTTCTTT
D: .
size: .
J: TRBJ1-1
V: TRBV29-1

CDR3: CSARVLNEQFF
DNA: TGCAGTGCTAGAGTACTAAATGAGCAGTTCTTC
D: .
size: .
J: TRBJ2-1
V: TRBV20-1

CDR3: CASSFLGSGGDNEQFF
DNA: TGTGCCAGCAGTTTCCTCGGATCAGGAGGTGACAATGAGCAGTTCTTC
D: .
size: .
J: TRBJ2-1
V: TRBV27

CDR3: CASSPLRGRGDSPLHF
DNA: TGTGCCAGCAGTCCACTCAGGGGGCGCGGGGATTCACCCCTCCACTTT
D: TRBD1
size: .
J: TRBJ1-6
V: TRBV28

CDR3: CASSLVRGQGSDEQFF
DNA: TGTGCCAGCAGCTTAGTACGAGGACAGGGGTCGGATGAGCAGTTCTTC
D: TRBD1
size: .
J: TRBJ2-1
V: TRBV11-3

CDR3: CASSITRYNEQFF
DNA: TGTGCCAGCAGTATAACTCGCTACAATGAGCAGTTCTTC
D: .
size: .
J: TRBJ2-1
V: TRBV6-5

CDR3: CASSQETSGRDTQYF
DNA: TGCGCCAGCAGCCAAGAGACTAGCGGGAGGGATACGCAGTATTTT
D: TRBD2
size: .
J: TRBJ2-3
V: TRBV4-3

CDR3: CASSNRGASNQPQHF
DNA: TGTGCCAGCAGTAATCGGGGGGCCAGCAATCAGCCCCAGCATTTT
D: .
size: .
J: TRBJ1-5
V: TRBV28

CDR3: CASSLSSGSTGELFF
DNA: TGTGCCAGCAGCTTATCTAGCGGGAGCACCGGGGAGCTGTTTTTT
D: TRBD2
size: .
J: TRBJ2-2
V: TRBV9

CDR3: CASSGKGVGNTEAFF
DNA: TGTGCCAGCAGTGGAAAGGGGGTAGGGAACACTGAAGCTTTCTTT
D: .
size: .
J: TRBJ1-1
V: TRBV2

CDR3: CASSSYSGGISDTEAFF
DNA: TGTGCCAGCAGCTCCTACTCGGGGGGGATCTCGGACACTGAAGCTTTCTTT
D: .
size: .
J: TRBJ1-1
V: TRBV7-9

CDR3: CASSLIEGGEAPQHF
DNA: TGTGCCAGCAGCTTGATAGAGGGTGGAGAAGCGCCCCAGCATTTT
D: .
size: .
J: TRBJ1-5
V: TRBV7-6

CDR3: CASSDRPGGPGELFF
DNA: TGCGCCAGCAGTGATCGGCCAGGGGGGCCCGGGGAGCTGTTTTTT
D: .
size: few
J: TRBJ2-2
V: TRBV10-1

CDR3: CSVERVRGAGTGELFF
DNA: TGCAGCGTTGAGAGGGTTCGGGGGGCCGGGACCGGGGAGCTGTTTTTT
D: .
size: .
J: TRBJ2-2
V: TRBV29-1